The clone carrying this TCR beta chain was detected ten times or more. The antigen is undetermined. This CDR3 is 13 amino acids long. V lost 5 bases to trimming and J lost 1 base, with 8 bases between them. As the method for making TCR beta libraries, quantitative 5'-RACE with molecular barcodes was used. A single record per CDR3 protein comes from TCRdb applying MiXCR to the 5' RACE reads. This sample has about 240,000 distinct CDR3 sequences, with around 11% found just once. This record belongs to a study of CD8 T cells in ankylosing spondylitis. Broader study findings: Characteristic of ankylosing spondylitis blood, it appeared, was a TCR beta motif comprising several highly homologous variants.

Sequencing used blood, either unsorted or a sorted T cell fraction (not recorded which). The TCR was taken from a male donor with ankylosing spondylitis or in good health (not recorded which). The V call is TRBV12-3 or TRBV12-4, the J call TRBJ1-1, with D perhaps matching TRBD1 (6 bases). This CDR3 reads CASSQDRNTEAFF. In nucleotides, the CDR3 is TGTGCCAGCAGTCAGGACAGGAACACTGAAGCTTTCTTT.